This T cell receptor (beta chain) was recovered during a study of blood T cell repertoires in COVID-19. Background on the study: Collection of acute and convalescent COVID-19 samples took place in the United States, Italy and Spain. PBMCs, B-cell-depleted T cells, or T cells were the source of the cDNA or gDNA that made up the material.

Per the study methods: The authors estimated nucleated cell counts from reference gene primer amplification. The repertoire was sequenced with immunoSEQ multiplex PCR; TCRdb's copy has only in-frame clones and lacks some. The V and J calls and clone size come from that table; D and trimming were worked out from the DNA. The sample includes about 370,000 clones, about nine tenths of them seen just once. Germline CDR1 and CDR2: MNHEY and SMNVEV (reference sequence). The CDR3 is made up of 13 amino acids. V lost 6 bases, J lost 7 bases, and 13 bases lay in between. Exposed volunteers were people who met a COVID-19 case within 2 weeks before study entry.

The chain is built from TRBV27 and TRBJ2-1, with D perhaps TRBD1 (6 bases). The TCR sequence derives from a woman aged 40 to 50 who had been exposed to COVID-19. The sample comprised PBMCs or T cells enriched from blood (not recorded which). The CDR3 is CASSQQGRNEQFF. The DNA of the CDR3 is TGTGCCAGCAGCCAACAGGGTCGGAATGAGCAGTTCTTC.